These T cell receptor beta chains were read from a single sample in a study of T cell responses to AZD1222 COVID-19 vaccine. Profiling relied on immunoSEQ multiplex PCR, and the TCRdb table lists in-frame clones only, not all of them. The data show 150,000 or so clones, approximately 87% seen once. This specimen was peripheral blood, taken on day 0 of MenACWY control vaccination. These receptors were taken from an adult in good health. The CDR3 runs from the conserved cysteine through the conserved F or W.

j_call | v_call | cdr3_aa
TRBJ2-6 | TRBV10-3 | CAISESSSGANVLTF
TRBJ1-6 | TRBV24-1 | CATSDPATGGRLHF
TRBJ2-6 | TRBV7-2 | CASSLDVRAGANVLTF
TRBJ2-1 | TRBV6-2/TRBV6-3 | CASSRPPGTGGKGEQFF
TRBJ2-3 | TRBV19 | CASRQGITADTQYF
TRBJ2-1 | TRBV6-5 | CASRQGLAGRNEQFF
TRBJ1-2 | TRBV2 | CASSERGDYGYTF
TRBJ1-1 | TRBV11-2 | CASSLQLMNTEAFF
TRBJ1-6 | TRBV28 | CASRGIQGSPLHF
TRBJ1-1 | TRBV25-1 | CASSGRGVGKTEAFF
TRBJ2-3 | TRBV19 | CASSPRGEDTQYF
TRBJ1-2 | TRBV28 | CASSSDSNYGYTF
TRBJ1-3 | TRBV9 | CASSDIGTGNTIYF
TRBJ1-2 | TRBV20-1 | CSARDLVGYTF
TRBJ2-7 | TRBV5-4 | CASSLKGVPEQYF
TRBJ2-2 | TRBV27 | CASSLRSGELFF
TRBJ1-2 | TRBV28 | CASSFGSKGDGYTF
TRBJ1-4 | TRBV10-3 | CAIRPGFNNEKLFF
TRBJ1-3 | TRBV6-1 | CASSEVNGGEPYSGNTIYF
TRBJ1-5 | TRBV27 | CASSLLGSNQPQHF
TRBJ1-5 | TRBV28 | CASSLGGAGNQPQHF
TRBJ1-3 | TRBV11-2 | CASSSLKASRDRPGNTIYF
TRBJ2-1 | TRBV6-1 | CASSEIAGSEQFF
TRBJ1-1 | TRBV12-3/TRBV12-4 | CASSSDGNTEAFF
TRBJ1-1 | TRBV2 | CASPAGAPGLNTEAFF
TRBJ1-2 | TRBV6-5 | CASSYDGNYGYTF
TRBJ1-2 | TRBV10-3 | CAISDYGAYGYTF
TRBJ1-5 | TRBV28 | CASSPVGVPQHF
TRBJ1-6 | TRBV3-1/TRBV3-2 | CASSPLQWSNSPLHF
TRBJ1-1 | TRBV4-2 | CASNSLRGAEAFF
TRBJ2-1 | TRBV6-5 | CASSYRTGVVNEQFF
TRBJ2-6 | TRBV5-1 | CASSLEGTAASGANVLTF
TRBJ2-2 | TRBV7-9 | CASSSDRANTGELFF
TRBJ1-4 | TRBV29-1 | CSVRYRDLRGEKLFF
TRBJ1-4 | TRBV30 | CAWRRGGNEKLFF
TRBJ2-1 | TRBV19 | CASTSPRAYINEQFF
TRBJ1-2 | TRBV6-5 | CASRTTGVGYTF
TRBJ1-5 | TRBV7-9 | CASSSAGSNQPQHF